In its sample, the clone carrying this T cell receptor beta chain was seen a few times. No antigen is known for it. This entry belongs to a study of T-cell memory formation after mild COVID-19. At the level of the study: TCR clusters showed largely donor specificity.

Study-level points and caveats: The CD4+ clones that contracted clustered mainly within CM and EM, and the CD8+ clones concentrated in EMRA. A balance of CD4 and CD8 characterized clones contracting day 15 to 85, whereas later expanders leaned CD4+.

Constant-segment primers and 5'RACE yielded cDNA libraries for TCR alpha and TCR beta, each carrying sample barcodes and UMIs. TCRdb processed the 5' RACE reads anew with MiXCR; each CDR3 protein has one entry. There are 200,000 to 250,000 distinct CDR3 sequences in the sample; around 9.5% occur only once, and roughly 3.5% lies in the top ten. Trimming left V 6 bases short and J 0 bases short, with 12 bases between. The CDR3 runs 14 residues. Germline loops: CDR1 MDHEN, CDR2 SYDVKM. The chain recombines TRBV28 with TRBJ2-7; the D is unclear. The sample was PBMCs or a T cell subset sorted from them (not recorded which). This TCR was recovered from a man aged 18 to 29 who had mild COVID-19 (a few samples of this study predate the infection). Cell type and time point are not known. The CDR3 DNA is TGTGCCAGCAGCGATGGAAGGCCCTCCTACGAGCAGTACTTC. This gives the protein CASSDGRPSYEQYF.